The 2 T cell receptor beta chains in this list originate from one sample, sequenced in a study of monozygotic twins with inflammatory bowel disease. With the 5' RACE reads reprocessed, TCRdb shows one record per CDR3 protein and no DNA. Its table lists approximately 340,000 distinct CDR3 sequences. Sequencing was performed on blood. The receptors shown here come from a human donor with ulcerative colitis or Crohn's disease, or a healthy co-twin of an affected twin (not recorded which).

The chain couples TRBV12-3 or TRBV12-4 to TRBJ2-2; TCRdb's D gene call, TRBD1, goes unchecked for lack of DNA. This CDR3 has 14 residues. The CDR3 sequence is CASTRTGYTGELFF.

This chain links TRBV3-1 with TRBJ2-7; TCRdb's D call, TRBD1, is unchecked because there is no DNA. From germline, CDR1 is LGHDT and CDR2 YNNKEL (reference sequence). CDR3 length: 14 amino acids. Here the CDR3 reads CATENRGLSYEQYF.